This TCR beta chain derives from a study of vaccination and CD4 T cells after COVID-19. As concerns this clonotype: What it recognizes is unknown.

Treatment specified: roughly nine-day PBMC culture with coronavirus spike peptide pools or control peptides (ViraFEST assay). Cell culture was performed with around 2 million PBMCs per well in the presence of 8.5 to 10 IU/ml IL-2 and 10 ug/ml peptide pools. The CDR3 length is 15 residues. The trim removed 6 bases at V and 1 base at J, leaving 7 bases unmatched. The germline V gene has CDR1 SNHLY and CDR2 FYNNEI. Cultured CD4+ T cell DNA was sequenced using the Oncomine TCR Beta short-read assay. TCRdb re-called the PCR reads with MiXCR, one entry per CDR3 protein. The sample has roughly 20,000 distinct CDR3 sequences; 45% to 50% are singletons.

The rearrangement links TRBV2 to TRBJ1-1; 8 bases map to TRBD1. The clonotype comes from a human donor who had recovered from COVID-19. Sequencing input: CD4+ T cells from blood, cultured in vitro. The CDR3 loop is CASSPRGRRNTEAFF. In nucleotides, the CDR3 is TGTGCCAGCAGCCCCAGGGGGCGGCGGAACACTGAAGCTTTCTTT.